A selection of T cell receptor beta chains follows, all from one sample in a study of early T cells in non-severe SARS-CoV-2 infection. TCRdb re-analysed the 5' RACE reads in MiXCR, keeping a single row per CDR3 protein. The top ten hold over 1% of the sample, which has approximately 76,000 distinct CDR3 sequences, 9.5% to 15% seen once. The sequencing sample was made of whole blood. The receptors come from an adult who was a healthcare worker with PCR-confirmed SARS-CoV-2 infection or an uninfected control (not recorded which). The CDR3 runs from the conserved cysteine through the conserved F or W. A D gene is named only where the DNA matches it firmly. Clone size, where shown, is once, few, many, or a class for clones that have expanded.

j_call: TRBJ1-2
d_call: NA
v_call: TRBV6-1
clone_size: NA
cdr3_nt: TGTGCCAGCACCAGGACAGAAAGCTATGGCTACACCTTC
cdr3_aa: CASTRTESYGYTF

j_call: TRBJ1-1
d_call: NA
v_call: TRBV7-2
clone_size: many
cdr3_nt: TGTGCCAGCAGCTCCGCGCTCGGACCCACTGAAGCTTTCTTT
cdr3_aa: CASSSALGPTEAFF

j_call: TRBJ2-1
d_call: TRBD1
v_call: TRBV19
clone_size: many
cdr3_nt: TGTGCCAGTAGTACGAGGGACAGTAAAGTTCCCTATGAGCAGTTCTTC
cdr3_aa: CASSTRDSKVPYEQFF

j_call: TRBJ1-2
d_call: TRBD1
v_call: TRBV2
clone_size: many
cdr3_nt: TGTGCCAGCGACAGGGGGCCCGCTTCAGCTAACTATGGCTACACCTTC
cdr3_aa: CASDRGPASANYGYTF

j_call: TRBJ1-4
d_call: TRBD1
v_call: TRBV15
clone_size: many
cdr3_nt: TGTGCCACCAGCACCACAAAAGGACAGGGGGCCGACCATGAAAAACTGTTTTTT
cdr3_aa: CATSTTKGQGADHEKLFF

j_call: TRBJ1-2
d_call: NA
v_call: TRBV7-9
clone_size: NA
cdr3_nt: TGTGCCAGCAGCCTACTGCTGGTCGGGGACTATGGCTACACCTTC
cdr3_aa: CASSLLLVGDYGYTF

j_call: TRBJ2-1
d_call: NA
v_call: TRBV12-3/TRBV12-4
clone_size: many
cdr3_nt: TGTGCCAGCAGTTTTTCGATGATCAAGGGTGAGCAGTTCTTC
cdr3_aa: CASSFSMIKGEQFF

j_call: TRBJ1-6
d_call: NA
v_call: TRBV20-1
clone_size: medium-sized
cdr3_nt: TGCAGTGCTAGAGTCGCAGGGGAGGTTTCACCCCTCCACTTT
cdr3_aa: CSARVAGEVSPLHF

j_call: TRBJ2-1
d_call: NA
v_call: TRBV20-1
clone_size: NA
cdr3_nt: TGCAGTGTTGAAGTCAATGAGCAGTTCTTC
cdr3_aa: CSVEVNEQFF

j_call: TRBJ2-1
d_call: TRBD2
v_call: TRBV25-1
clone_size: many
cdr3_nt: TGTGCCAGCAGTGAGGGCCGGACTAGATTCCTTTTCTTC
cdr3_aa: CASSEGRTRFLFF

j_call: TRBJ1-1
d_call: NA
v_call: TRBV6-2/TRBV6-3
clone_size: many
cdr3_nt: TGTGCCAGCAGTCCCGGTCAGAACACTGAAGCTTTCTTT
cdr3_aa: CASSPGQNTEAFF

j_call: TRBJ1-1
d_call: NA
v_call: TRBV18
clone_size: many
cdr3_nt: TGTGCCAGCTCCCCACCTCTGGGGGGCTTGAACACTGAAGCTTTCTTT
cdr3_aa: CASSPPLGGLNTEAFF

j_call: TRBJ2-1
d_call: NA
v_call: TRBV20-1
clone_size: many
cdr3_nt: TGCAGTGCTAGATATTCCCCCCGTCGCTCCTACAATGAGCAGTTCTTC
cdr3_aa: CSARYSPRRSYNEQFF

j_call: TRBJ2-1
d_call: NA
v_call: TRBV29-1
clone_size: NA
cdr3_nt: TGCAGCGCACAACCCAGGGGCCCAACTATGGTGAATGAGCAGTTCTTC
cdr3_aa: CSAQPRGPTMVNEQFF

j_call: TRBJ2-1
d_call: NA
v_call: TRBV6-2/TRBV6-3
clone_size: NA
cdr3_nt: TGTGCCAGCAGTCCCTCCTTAGGCCGTTACAATGAGCAGTTCTTC
cdr3_aa: CASSPSLGRYNEQFF

j_call: TRBJ2-1
d_call: NA
v_call: TRBV11-3
clone_size: many
cdr3_nt: TGTGCCAGCAGCTCTAACCAAAATGAGCAGTTCTTC
cdr3_aa: CASSSNQNEQFF

j_call: TRBJ1-5
d_call: NA
v_call: TRBV7-2
clone_size: NA
cdr3_nt: TGTGCCAGCAGCTGGGAGGCGTATCAGCCCCAGCATTTT
cdr3_aa: CASSWEAYQPQHF

j_call: TRBJ1-4
d_call: TRBD1
v_call: TRBV29-1
clone_size: many
cdr3_nt: TGCAGCGTAGGCCTACGACAGGGGTTTAATGAAAAACTGTTTTTT
cdr3_aa: CSVGLRQGFNEKLFF

j_call: TRBJ2-7
d_call: NA
v_call: TRBV18
clone_size: many
cdr3_nt: TGTGCCAGCTCACTAAGAACAGCCTACGAGCAGTACTTC
cdr3_aa: CASSLRTAYEQYF

j_call: TRBJ1-4
d_call: NA
v_call: TRBV7-9
clone_size: many
cdr3_nt: TGTGCCAGCAGCCCCAGCGGCGGGGGCGCAGATGAAAAACTGTTTTTT
cdr3_aa: CASSPSGGGADEKLFF

j_call: TRBJ2-5
d_call: NA
v_call: TRBV20-1
clone_size: many
cdr3_nt: TGCAGTGCGCACCAGGGGGGAAAAGAGACCCAGTACTTC
cdr3_aa: CSAHQGGKETQYF

j_call: TRBJ1-6
d_call: TRBD1
v_call: TRBV5-1
clone_size: many
cdr3_nt: TGCGCCAGCAGCTTTGGGACAGCTAATTCACCCCTCCACTTT
cdr3_aa: CASSFGTANSPLHF

j_call: TRBJ2-7
d_call: TRBD2
v_call: TRBV20-1
clone_size: many
cdr3_nt: TGCAGTGTTACTAGCGGGAGGGTCGAGCAGTACTTC
cdr3_aa: CSVTSGRVEQYF

j_call: TRBJ2-6
d_call: NA
v_call: TRBV4-3
clone_size: many
cdr3_nt: TGCGCCAGCAGCCAAGAGGGTGGCACTGGGGCCAACGTCCTGACTTTC
cdr3_aa: CASSQEGGTGANVLTF

j_call: TRBJ1-1
d_call: NA
v_call: TRBV18
clone_size: many
cdr3_nt: TGTGCCAGCTCACCGGCCGGGACTGAAGCTTTCTTT
cdr3_aa: CASSPAGTEAFF

j_call: TRBJ1-2
d_call: NA
v_call: TRBV3-1
clone_size: many
cdr3_nt: TGTGCCAGCAGCCAAGATACCGGGACCTATGGCTACACCTTC
cdr3_aa: CASSQDTGTYGYTF

j_call: TRBJ2-7
d_call: TRBD1
v_call: TRBV19
clone_size: many
cdr3_nt: TGTGCCAGTAGTATCGGGACAGGAACCTACGAGCAGTACTTC
cdr3_aa: CASSIGTGTYEQYF

j_call: TRBJ2-7
d_call: TRBD1
v_call: TRBV12-3/TRBV12-4
clone_size: NA
cdr3_nt: TGTGCCAGCAGTTTGGACAGGAACGAGCAGTACTTC
cdr3_aa: CASSLDRNEQYF

j_call: TRBJ2-1
d_call: NA
v_call: TRBV12-3/TRBV12-4
clone_size: many
cdr3_nt: TGTGCCAGTTTCTCAAAATGGACGGCCTCCTACAATGAGCAGTTCTTC
cdr3_aa: CASFSKWTASYNEQFF

j_call: TRBJ2-1
d_call: NA
v_call: TRBV7-2
clone_size: NA
cdr3_nt: TGTGCCAGCAGCTTAACGCGGGACCAGTACAATGAGCAGTTCTTC
cdr3_aa: CASSLTRDQYNEQFF

j_call: TRBJ2-3
d_call: NA
v_call: TRBV12-3/TRBV12-4
clone_size: NA
cdr3_nt: TGTGCCAGCAGGGAACACGACACAGATACGCAGTATTTT
cdr3_aa: CASREHDTDTQYF

j_call: TRBJ2-1
d_call: TRBD1
v_call: TRBV28
clone_size: NA
cdr3_nt: TGTGCCAGCAGTATATCCGGGACAGGGGGGAGGAATGAGCAGTTCTTC
cdr3_aa: CASSISGTGGRNEQFF

j_call: TRBJ2-7
d_call: NA
v_call: TRBV12-3/TRBV12-4
clone_size: many
cdr3_nt: TGTGCCAGCAGTTTTGCAGGGCCCGCCTACGAGCAGTACTTC
cdr3_aa: CASSFAGPAYEQYF

j_call: TRBJ2-3
d_call: TRBD2
v_call: TRBV7-9
clone_size: many
cdr3_nt: TGTGCCAGCAGCCAGCTAGCGGGAGTCGCAGATACGCAGTATTTT
cdr3_aa: CASSQLAGVADTQYF

j_call: TRBJ2-3
d_call: TRBD1
v_call: TRBV6-2/TRBV6-3
clone_size: NA
cdr3_nt: TGTGCCACTCATGAAGGACAGGCGGCCACAGATACGCAGTATTTT
cdr3_aa: CATHEGQAATDTQYF

j_call: TRBJ1-2
d_call: NA
v_call: TRBV7-9
clone_size: many
cdr3_nt: TGTGCCAGCAGCCTAACCCGGGACTCCGGAGGAGGCTACACCTTC
cdr3_aa: CASSLTRDSGGGYTF

j_call: TRBJ1-5
d_call: NA
v_call: TRBV4-3
clone_size: many
cdr3_nt: TGCGCCAGCAGCCAAGTTTATAACAATCAGCCCCAGCATTTT
cdr3_aa: CASSQVYNNQPQHF

j_call: TRBJ2-1
d_call: NA
v_call: TRBV6-1
clone_size: NA
cdr3_nt: TGTGCCAGCAGTGTGAGACCGGGCCGTGATTGGACCAATGAGCAGTTCTTC
cdr3_aa: CASSVRPGRDWTNEQFF

j_call: TRBJ2-7
d_call: TRBD1
v_call: TRBV18
clone_size: NA
cdr3_nt: TGTGCCAGCTCACCAGGACAGGCGGTAATCGAGCAGTACTTC
cdr3_aa: CASSPGQAVIEQYF

j_call: TRBJ2-7
d_call: NA
v_call: TRBV29-1
clone_size: NA
cdr3_nt: TGCAGCGTTGCCCCAGGAGGGAACGAGCAGTACTTC
cdr3_aa: CSVAPGGNEQYF

j_call: TRBJ1-2
d_call: TRBD1
v_call: TRBV29-1
clone_size: NA
cdr3_nt: TGCAGCGCGGGGACAGAGACCTATGGCTACACCTTC
cdr3_aa: CSAGTETYGYTF

j_call: TRBJ2-7
d_call: TRBD2
v_call: TRBV10-3
clone_size: many
cdr3_nt: TGTGCCACCAGACAGACTAGCGGATACTCCTACGAGCAGTACTTC
cdr3_aa: CATRQTSGYSYEQYF

j_call: TRBJ1-5
d_call: NA
v_call: TRBV6-5
clone_size: NA
cdr3_nt: TGTGCCAGCAGCTCCCTCCGGGGGAGAGGGCAGCCCCAGCATTTT
cdr3_aa: CASSSLRGRGQPQHF

j_call: TRBJ2-5
d_call: NA
v_call: TRBV29-1
clone_size: NA
cdr3_nt: TGCAGCGTGACGCAGGGGCAAGAGACCCAGTACTTC
cdr3_aa: CSVTQGQETQYF

j_call: TRBJ2-3
d_call: TRBD2
v_call: TRBV7-8
clone_size: many
cdr3_nt: TGTGCCAGCAGCTTACTCGGACTAGGTCGAGACCCCACAGATACGCAGTATTTT
cdr3_aa: CASSLLGLGRDPTDTQYF